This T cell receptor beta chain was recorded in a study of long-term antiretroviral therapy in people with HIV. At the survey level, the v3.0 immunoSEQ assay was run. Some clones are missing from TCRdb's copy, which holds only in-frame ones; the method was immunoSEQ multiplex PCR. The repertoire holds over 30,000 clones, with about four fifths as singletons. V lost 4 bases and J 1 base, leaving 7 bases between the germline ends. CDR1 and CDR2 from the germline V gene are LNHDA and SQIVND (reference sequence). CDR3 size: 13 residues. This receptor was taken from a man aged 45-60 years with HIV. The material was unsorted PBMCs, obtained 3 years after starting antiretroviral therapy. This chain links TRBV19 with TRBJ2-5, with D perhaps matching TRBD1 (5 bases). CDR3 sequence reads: CASSSRVQETQYF. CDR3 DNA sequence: TGTGCCAGTAGTAGCAGGGTCCAAGAGACCCAGTACTTC.